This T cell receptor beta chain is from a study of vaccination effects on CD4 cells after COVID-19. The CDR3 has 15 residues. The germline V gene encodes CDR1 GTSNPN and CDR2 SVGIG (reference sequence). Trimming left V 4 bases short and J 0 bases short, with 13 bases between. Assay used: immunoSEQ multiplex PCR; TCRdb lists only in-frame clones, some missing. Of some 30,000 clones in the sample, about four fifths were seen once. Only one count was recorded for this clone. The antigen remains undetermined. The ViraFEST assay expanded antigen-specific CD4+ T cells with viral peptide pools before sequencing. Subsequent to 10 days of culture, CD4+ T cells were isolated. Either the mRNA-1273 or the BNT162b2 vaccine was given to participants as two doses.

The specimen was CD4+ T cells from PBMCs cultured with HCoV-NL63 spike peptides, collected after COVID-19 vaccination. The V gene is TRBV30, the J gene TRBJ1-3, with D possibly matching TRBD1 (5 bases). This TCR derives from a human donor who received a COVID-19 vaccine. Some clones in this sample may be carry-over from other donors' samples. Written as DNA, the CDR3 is TGTGCCTGGACGAAAAGGGGTCACTCTGGAAACACCATATATTTT. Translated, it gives CAWTKRGHSGNTIYF.